This T cell receptor beta chain was observed in a study of blood T cell repertoires in COVID-19. The wider study: Sample material is recorded as cDNA or gDNA derived from T cells, B-cell-depleted T cells, or PBMCs.

Study processing details: How many nucleated cells were present was estimated from reference gene primer amplification. Some clones are missing from TCRdb's copy, which holds only in-frame ones; the method was immunoSEQ multiplex PCR. The DNA was the basis for D and trimming; V, J and clone size are from that table. This sample has 95,000 to 120,000 clones, with around 86% found just once. Trimming cost V 6 bases and J 7 bases; bases outside gene matches: 11. CDR1 is MGHRA and CDR2 is YSYEKL in the germline V gene. This CDR3 contains 16 residues. The J gene is TRBJ2-2, the V gene TRBV4-1, with TRBD1 identical over 10 bases. The material sequenced was peripheral blood. The sequence was obtained from a woman in her sixties or seventies with acute or convalescent COVID-19. CDR3 in DNA: TGCGCCAGCAGTCACTGGGGACAGGGGCTGGTCGGGGAGCTGTTTTTT. This encodes CASSHWGQGLVGELFF.